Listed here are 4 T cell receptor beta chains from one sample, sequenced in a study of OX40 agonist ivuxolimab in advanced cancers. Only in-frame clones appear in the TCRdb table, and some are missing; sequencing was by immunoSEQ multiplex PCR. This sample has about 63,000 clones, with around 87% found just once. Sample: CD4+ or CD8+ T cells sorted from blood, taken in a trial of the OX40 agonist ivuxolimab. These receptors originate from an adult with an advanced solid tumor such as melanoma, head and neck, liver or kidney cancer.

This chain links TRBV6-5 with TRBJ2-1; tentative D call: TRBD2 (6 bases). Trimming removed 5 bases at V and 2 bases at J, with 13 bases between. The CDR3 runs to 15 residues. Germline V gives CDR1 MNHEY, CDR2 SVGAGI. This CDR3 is CASSTRLVTYNEQFF. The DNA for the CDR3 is TGTGCCAGCAGTACCAGACTAGTCACCTACAATGAGCAGTTCTTC.

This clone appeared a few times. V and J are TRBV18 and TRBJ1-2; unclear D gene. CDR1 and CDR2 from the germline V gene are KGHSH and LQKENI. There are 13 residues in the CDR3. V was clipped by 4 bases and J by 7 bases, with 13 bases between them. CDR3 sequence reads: CASSLGDASGYTF. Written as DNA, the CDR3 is TGTGCCAGCTCACTAGGAGACGCTAGTGGCTACACCTTC.

The CDR3 DNA is TGTGCCATCAGTCCAGACTTAGGGGATGGGGCTTTCTTT. Its translation: CAISPDLGDGAFF. V gene TRBV10-3 combines with J gene TRBJ1-1, with TRBD1 as a possible D gene (5 bases). Germline values: CDR1 ENHRY, CDR2 SYGVKD. The CDR3 sequence is 13 residues long. V lost 5 bases and J 11 bases, leaving 18 bases between the germline ends.

CDR3 sequence reads: CASSYGAGTDTQYF. As DNA, the CDR3 is TGTGCCAGCAGCTACGGGGCGGGCACAGATACGCAGTATTTT. The gene calls are TRBV11-3 and TRBJ2-3, with D perhaps being TRBD1 or TRBD2 (5 bases each). The ends were cut back, 4 bases at V and 1 base at J, with 9 bases in the middle. This CDR3 has 14 amino acids. Germline-derived CDR1 and CDR2 are SGHNT and YENEEA.